This is a list of T cell receptor beta chains from one sample in a study of T cell repertoires in cytomegalovirus infection. In TCRdb, the reads were re-called with MiXCR into one record per CDR3 protein. Of 200,000 or so distinct CDR3 sequences in the sample, roughly 28% were seen once. The material sequenced was PBMCs. These receptors all stem from a human donor in good health (CMV status not recorded). Some clones in this sample may be carry-over from other donors' samples. CDR3s include the opening cysteine and the closing phenylalanine or tryptophan. D genes are given only for firm matches. Only part of the rows carry a size: once, few, many, or a class if the clone is expanded.

v_call: TRBV5-1; d_call: TRBD2; clone_size: few; j_call: TRBJ2-5; cdr3_aa: CASSLETSGEETQYF; cdr3_nt: TGCGCCAGCAGCTTGGAGACTAGCGGGGAAGAGACCCAGTACTTC
v_call: TRBV2; d_call: TRBD2; clone_size: few; j_call: TRBJ2-1; cdr3_aa: CASSELAGVNNEQFF; cdr3_nt: TGTGCCAGCAGTGAACTAGCGGGGGTTAACAATGAGCAGTTCTTC
v_call: TRBV10-2; d_call: NA; clone_size: NA; j_call: TRBJ1-4; cdr3_aa: CASSDPGTNEKLFF; cdr3_nt: TGCGCCAGCAGTGACCCCGGGACTAATGAAAAACTGTTTTTT
v_call: TRBV20-1; d_call: TRBD2; clone_size: NA; j_call: TRBJ2-7; cdr3_aa: CSARGASGGTSSYEQYF; cdr3_nt: TGCAGTGCTAGAGGGGCTAGCGGGGGGACAAGCTCCTACGAGCAGTACTTC
v_call: TRBV12-3/TRBV12-4; d_call: TRBD2; clone_size: few; j_call: TRBJ2-3; cdr3_aa: CASSFAGEVADTQYF; cdr3_nt: TGTGCCAGCAGTTTTGCGGGGGAAGTAGCAGATACGCAGTATTTT
v_call: TRBV6-2/TRBV6-3; d_call: NA; clone_size: NA; j_call: TRBJ1-2; cdr3_aa: CASSYGGGNYGYTF; cdr3_nt: TGTGCCAGCAGTTACGGAGGGGGAAACTATGGCTACACCTTC
v_call: TRBV12-3/TRBV12-4; d_call: NA; clone_size: NA; j_call: TRBJ1-4; cdr3_aa: CASSLRDRHLATNEKLFF; cdr3_nt: TGTGCCAGCAGTCTCCGAGACAGGCACCTTGCAACTAATGAAAAACTGTTTTTT
v_call: TRBV12-5; d_call: NA; clone_size: NA; j_call: TRBJ2-7; cdr3_aa: CASGLGTGTYEQYF; cdr3_nt: TGTGCTAGTGGTTTGGGGACGGGCACCTACGAGCAGTACTTC
v_call: TRBV7-4; d_call: NA; clone_size: NA; j_call: TRBJ1-1; cdr3_aa: CASSPTTPPRTEAFF; cdr3_nt: TGTGCCAGCAGCCCGACGACTCCCCCGAGGACTGAAGCTTTCTTT
v_call: TRBV7-8; d_call: NA; clone_size: NA; j_call: TRBJ1-5; cdr3_aa: CASSGTGRSNQPQHF; cdr3_nt: TGTGCCAGCAGCGGAACAGGGAGGAGCAATCAGCCCCAGCATTTT
v_call: TRBV4-1; d_call: TRBD1; clone_size: NA; j_call: TRBJ1-3; cdr3_aa: CASSQSFPDRAGNTIYF; cdr3_nt: TGCGCCAGCAGCCAATCCTTCCCCGACAGGGCTGGAAACACCATATATTTT
v_call: TRBV10-3; d_call: NA; clone_size: few; j_call: TRBJ2-3; cdr3_aa: CAIRESGGHTQYF; cdr3_nt: TGTGCCATCAGAGAGTCGGGTGGTCATACGCAGTATTTT
v_call: TRBV7-9; d_call: NA; clone_size: NA; j_call: TRBJ1-2; cdr3_aa: CASSFPEGGYTF; cdr3_nt: TGTGCCAGCAGCTTCCCTGAAGGTGGCTACACCTTC
v_call: TRBV2; d_call: NA; clone_size: few; j_call: TRBJ2-3; cdr3_aa: CASIGGLVVDTQYF; cdr3_nt: TGTGCCAGCATCGGAGGGCTGGTTGTGGATACGCAGTATTTT
v_call: TRBV25-1; d_call: NA; clone_size: NA; j_call: TRBJ1-2; cdr3_aa: CASSRSDGYTF; cdr3_nt: TGTGCCAGCAGCCGGAGTGACGGCTACACCTTC
v_call: TRBV5-1; d_call: NA; clone_size: NA; j_call: TRBJ2-2; cdr3_aa: CASRQGVTGELFF; cdr3_nt: TGCGCCAGCAGACAGGGTGTCACCGGGGAGCTGTTTTTT
v_call: TRBV29-1; d_call: NA; clone_size: NA; j_call: TRBJ1-2; cdr3_aa: CSVEARQGYGYTF; cdr3_nt: TGCAGCGTTGAAGCGCGTCAGGGGTACGGCTACACCTTC
v_call: TRBV11-2; d_call: NA; clone_size: many; j_call: TRBJ2-1; cdr3_aa: CASSFGGSNEQFF; cdr3_nt: TGTGCCAGCAGCTTCGGGGGATCTAATGAGCAGTTCTTC
v_call: TRBV7-2; d_call: NA; clone_size: NA; j_call: TRBJ2-3; cdr3_aa: CASRGLSTDTQYF; cdr3_nt: TGTGCCAGCCGGGGGCTAAGCACAGATACGCAGTATTTT
v_call: TRBV6-1; d_call: TRBD2; clone_size: NA; j_call: TRBJ2-1; cdr3_aa: CASSPGTSRLDEQFF; cdr3_nt: TGTGCCAGCAGCCCCGGGACTAGCCGCTTGGATGAGCAGTTCTTC
v_call: TRBV7-8; d_call: NA; clone_size: NA; j_call: TRBJ2-1; cdr3_aa: CASSLTRQRSYNEQFF; cdr3_nt: TGTGCCAGCAGCTTAACTCGCCAGCGCTCCTACAATGAGCAGTTCTTC
v_call: TRBV7-2; d_call: TRBD2; clone_size: few; j_call: TRBJ2-5; cdr3_aa: CASSLEGTSGGAKTQYF; cdr3_nt: TGTGCCAGCAGCTTAGAGGGGACTAGCGGGGGGGCGAAGACCCAGTACTTC
v_call: TRBV5-8; d_call: NA; clone_size: NA; j_call: TRBJ1-4; cdr3_aa: CASLEEAANEKLFF; cdr3_nt: TGTGCCAGCCTCGAGGAGGCGGCTAATGAAAAACTGTTTTTT
v_call: TRBV10-3; d_call: NA; clone_size: few; j_call: TRBJ2-1; cdr3_aa: CAIRIDTGNEQFF; cdr3_nt: TGTGCCATCAGGATAGACACGGGGAATGAGCAGTTCTTC
v_call: TRBV7-2; d_call: TRBD2; clone_size: many; j_call: TRBJ2-3; cdr3_aa: CASSYTSGGRSDTQYF; cdr3_nt: TGTGCCAGCAGCTACACTAGCGGGGGGAGATCGGATACGCAGTATTTT
v_call: TRBV20-1; d_call: NA; clone_size: few; j_call: TRBJ2-1; cdr3_aa: CSARVAAENEQFF; cdr3_nt: TGCAGTGCTAGAGTGGCTGCCGAGAATGAGCAGTTCTTC
v_call: TRBV5-6; d_call: NA; clone_size: few; j_call: TRBJ2-1; cdr3_aa: CASSHRDLSSYNEQFF; cdr3_nt: TGTGCCAGCAGCCACAGGGATCTAAGCTCCTACAATGAGCAGTTCTTC
v_call: TRBV12-3/TRBV12-4; d_call: TRBD1; clone_size: NA; j_call: TRBJ1-1; cdr3_aa: CASSPQGVMGNTEAFF; cdr3_nt: TGTGCCAGCAGTCCACAGGGGGTGATGGGGAACACTGAAGCTTTCTTT
v_call: TRBV5-4; d_call: TRBD1; clone_size: NA; j_call: TRBJ1-1; cdr3_aa: CASSTRGKKTEAFF; cdr3_nt: TGTGCCAGCAGTACCAGGGGGAAGAAGACTGAAGCTTTCTTT
v_call: TRBV20-1; d_call: NA; clone_size: few; j_call: TRBJ1-2; cdr3_aa: CSAADRTRGYTF; cdr3_nt: TGCAGTGCTGCCGACAGGACGCGGGGCTACACCTTC
v_call: TRBV7-2; d_call: TRBD2; clone_size: many; j_call: TRBJ2-3; cdr3_aa: CASSSPRGGPDTQYF; cdr3_nt: TGTGCCAGCAGCTCACCCCGGGGGGGCCCAGATACGCAGTATTTT
v_call: TRBV7-1; d_call: TRBD1; clone_size: NA; j_call: TRBJ1-6; cdr3_aa: CASSPPGTDNSPLHF; cdr3_nt: TGTGCCAGCAGCCCGCCCGGGACAGATAATTCACCCCTCCACTTT
v_call: TRBV5-5; d_call: NA; clone_size: NA; j_call: TRBJ1-5; cdr3_aa: CASSLQTGLENQPQHF; cdr3_nt: TGTGCCAGCAGCTTGCAAACAGGGTTGGAAAATCAGCCCCAGCATTTT